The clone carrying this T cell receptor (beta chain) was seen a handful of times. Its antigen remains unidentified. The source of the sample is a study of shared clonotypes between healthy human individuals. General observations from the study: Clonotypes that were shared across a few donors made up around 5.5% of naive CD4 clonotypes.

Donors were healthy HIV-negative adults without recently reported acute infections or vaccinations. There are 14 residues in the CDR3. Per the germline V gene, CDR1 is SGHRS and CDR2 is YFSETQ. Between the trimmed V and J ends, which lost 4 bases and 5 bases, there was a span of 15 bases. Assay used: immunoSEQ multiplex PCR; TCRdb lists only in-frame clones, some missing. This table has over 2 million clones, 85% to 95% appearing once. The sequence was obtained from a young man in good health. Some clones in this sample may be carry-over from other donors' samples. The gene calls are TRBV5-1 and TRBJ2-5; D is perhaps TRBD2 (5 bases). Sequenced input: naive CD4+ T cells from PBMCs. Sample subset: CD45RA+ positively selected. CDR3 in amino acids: CASSPGVLGETQYF. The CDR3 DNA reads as TGCGCCAGCAGCCCCGGGGTTCTAGGGGAGACCCAGTACTTC. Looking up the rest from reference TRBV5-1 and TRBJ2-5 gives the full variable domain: KAGVTQTPRYLIKTRGQQVTLSCSPISGHRSVSWYQQTPGQGLQFLFEYFSETQRNKGNFPGRFSGRQFSNSRSEMNVSTLELGDSALYLCASSPGVLGETQYFGPGTRLLVL.